The 32 T cell receptor beta chains below were found in one sample sequenced in a study of T-cell memory formation after mild COVID-19. TCRdb analysed the 5' RACE reads with MiXCR anew, one entry per CDR3 protein. The sample has nearly 110,000 distinct CDR3 sequences, 13% to 15% seen once. What was sequenced was PBMCs or a T cell subset sorted from them (not recorded which). The source is a man between 18 and 35 years old who had mild COVID-19 (a few samples of this study predate the infection). Cell type and time point are not known.

The rearrangement uses TRBV12-3 or TRBV12-4 and TRBJ2-1; unclear D gene. The CDR3 has 16 amino acids. V was cut by 3 bases and J by 0 bases, with 12 bases left in between. Here the CDR3 reads CASSFGGPSSYNEQFF. CDR3 DNA: TGTGCCAGCAGTTTCGGTGGGCCGAGCTCCTACAATGAGCAGTTCTTC.

This chain joins TRBV12-3 or TRBV12-4 and TRBJ2-1, with 10 nucleotides matching TRBD2. The CDR3 has 16 amino acids. The V segment lost 6 bases and the J segment 8 bases; nucleotides outside the gene matches: 13. The CDR3 sequence: CASSPRGSGGAHEQFF. CDR3 nucleotides: TGTGCCAGCAGCCCGCGGGGGAGCGGGGGGGCCCATGAGCAGTTCTTC.

This clonotype was seen only a few times. CDR3 DNA sequence: TGTGCCAGCAGCTACAGGGGGTTTAACACTGAAGCTTTCTTT. Encoded protein: CASSYRGFNTEAFF. The chain has TRBV6-5 and TRBJ1-1, with TRBD1 matching 8 bases. J was trimmed by 2 bases and V by 6 bases; bases with no gene match: 5. CDR1 and CDR2 from the germline V gene are MNHEY and SVGAGI. CDR3 length equals 14 residues.

The chain uses TRBV7-2 and TRBJ2-5, with 7 nucleotides matching TRBD1. Germline V lookup: CDR1 SGHTA, CDR2 FQGNSA. This CDR3 has 18 residues. V was pared by 4 bases and J by 5 bases, with 19 bases of the junction left unmatched. The chain's CDR3 is CASSSERGRDSQRETQYF. The CDR3 DNA is TGTGCCAGCAGCTCTGAAAGGGGCCGGGACAGTCAACGGGAGACCCAGTACTTC.

V usage is TRBV29-1 and J usage is TRBJ2-5; tentatively, D is TRBD1 (5 bases). The CDR3 totals 12 residues. Looked up from germline, CDR1 is SQVTM and CDR2 is ANQGSEA. V was clipped by 7 bases and J by 1 base, with 10 bases between them. For the CDR3, the DNA is TGCAGCGGCCGACAGTTCCAAGAGACCCAGTACTTC. This gives the protein CSGRQFQETQYF.

The chain is built from TRBV12-3 or TRBV12-4 and TRBJ1-2; unclear D gene. CDR3 length: 11 amino acids. Trimming removed 6 bases at V and 8 bases at J, with 10 bases between. The CDR3 DNA reads as TGTGCCAGCAGAGACGGTGGCGGCTACACCTTC. Its protein is CASRDGGGYTF.

This rearrangement joins TRBV27 to TRBJ2-7, with 8 bases matching TRBD1. Germline values: CDR1 MNHEY, CDR2 SMNVEV (reference sequence). The CDR3 runs to 13 residues. DNA for the CDR3: TGTACCACCGGACAGGGTCCCTCCTACGAGCAGTACTTC. Translated, it gives CTTGQGPSYEQYF.

This clonotype was seen a handful of times. The chain is built from TRBV15 and TRBJ1-5; D is uncertain. The CDR3 sequence is 14 residues long. Trimming cost V 5 bases and J 11 bases, with 19 bases left between them. Germline CDR1 LNHNV, CDR2 YYDKDF (reference sequence). CDR3 sequence reads: CATSDTALSKTQHF. DNA for the CDR3: TGTGCCACCAGCGACACGGCACTGTCTAAGACCCAGCATTTT.

The V call is TRBV7-9, the J call TRBJ2-7; 7 bases match TRBD1. Losses at the gene ends were 2 bases for V and 3 bases for J; bases not matched to a gene: 4. The germline CDR1 and CDR2 sequences are SEHNR and FQNEAQ (reference sequence). The CDR3 extends over 14 amino acids. CDR3 bases: TGTGCCAGCAGCTTACCCCGGGACAGCTACGAGCAGTACTTC. Amino acid sequence: CASSLPRDSYEQYF.

This clonotype was seen a few times. V usage is TRBV7-8 and J usage is TRBJ2-6; no reliable D call. Deletions cut 1 base from V and 0 bases from J, with 13 bases between. Germline V CDR1 and CDR2: SGHVS, FQNEAQ. The CDR3 loop spans 18 amino acids. Here the CDR3 reads CASSLVPLWGSGANVLTF. CDR3 coding DNA: TGTGCCAGCAGCTTAGTGCCACTTTGGGGCTCTGGGGCCAACGTCCTGACTTTC. Filled out from reference TRBV7-8 and TRBJ2-6, the complete variable domain reads GAGVSQSPRYKVAKRGQDVALRCDPISGHVSLFWYQQALGQGPEFLTYFQNEAQLDKSGLPSDRFFAERPEGSVSTLKIQRTQQEDSAVYLCASSLVPLWGSGANVLTFGAGSRLTVL.

This chain links TRBV9 with TRBJ2-5; TRBD2 matches 8 bases. CDR1 SGDLS and CDR2 YYNGEE come from the germline V gene. This CDR3 has 14 amino acids. Losses at the gene ends were 3 bases for V and 1 base for J; bases not matched to a gene: 2. The CDR3 bases are TGTGCCAGCAGCGAAAGCGGGGGCCAAGAGACCCAGTACTTC. As protein: CASSESGGQETQYF.

This chain connects TRBV4-1 to TRBJ1-1, with 8 positions matching TRBD1. The CDR3 is 15 residues long. CDR1 and CDR2 (germline): MGHRA, YSYEKL. Unmatched junction bases numbered 5, after V lost 4 bases and J lost 1 base. The CDR3 here is CASSPWTGKNTEAFF. The CDR3 DNA reads as TGCGCCAGCAGCCCTTGGACAGGGAAGAACACTGAAGCTTTCTTT.

This chain links TRBV20-1 with TRBJ2-5; 7 bases match TRBD2. This CDR3 is 18 amino acids long. The germline gives CDR1 DFQATT, CDR2 SNEGSKA (reference sequence). J gave up 3 bases and V 0 bases, and 16 bases lay outside the gene matches. Written as DNA, the CDR3 is TGCAGTGCTAGAGATCAACCCCCCGGACTAGTACGGGAAGAGACCCAGTACTTC. Translation: CSARDQPPGLVREETQYF.

The chain employs TRBV29-1 and TRBJ2-5; unclear D gene. This CDR3 comprises 15 residues. Germline assignment: CDR1 SQVTM and CDR2 ANQGSEA. Trimming took 3 bases from V and 2 from J, leaving 16 bases between them. The CDR3 loop reads CSVDLVLLSQETQYF. The CDR3 coding sequence is TGCAGCGTTGATTTAGTCCTTTTGAGTCAAGAGACCCAGTACTTC.

The CDR3 region has the DNA TGCGCCAGCAGCCAAGTAGGGAAAGAAGAGACCCAGTACTTC. Translating gives CASSQVGKEETQYF. The chain has TRBV4-3 and TRBJ2-5; no firm D call. The CDR3 consists of 14 residues. With 1 base removed from V and 3 bases from J, the gap between germline ends came to 9 bases. The germline CDR1 and CDR2 sequences are LGHNA and YSLEER.

This clonotype occurred a few times. The V call is TRBV20-1, the J call TRBJ1-1, with a tentative D call TRBD1 (6 bases). Germline lookup yields CDR1 DFQATT and CDR2 SNEGSKA (reference sequence). The V gene lost 3 bases and the J gene lost 3 bases, with 17 bases spanning the gap. CDR3 length: 15 amino acids. For the CDR3, the DNA is TGCAGTGCTAGGGGGTTGGGGGCCGGGGACACTGAAGCTTTCTTT. This translates into CSARGLGAGDTEAFF.

The chain joins TRBV7-9 to TRBJ1-1; D not resolved. This CDR3 contains 13 residues. Germline V gene data show CDR1 as SEHNR and CDR2 as FQNEAQ (reference sequence). Trimming took off 4 bases at V and 8 bases at J, with 14 bases between the two ends. CDR3 bases: TGTGCCAGCAGCTCGGTGAGAGGGAGGGAAGCTTTCTTT. Translating it yields CASSSVRGREAFF.

This clonotype has ten or more counts. The V and J genes are TRBV4-3 and TRBJ1-5; 7 bases fit TRBD1. V was pared by 5 bases and J by 6 bases, with 7 bases of the junction left unmatched. There are 14 residues in the CDR3. Germline loops: CDR1 LGHNA, CDR2 YSLEER. DNA of the CDR3: TGCGCCAGCAGCTACCGACAGGGTGGTCAGCCCCAGCATTTT. Translating it yields CASSYRQGGQPQHF.

This clonotype came up a few times. V gene TRBV7-9 combines with J gene TRBJ2-3; no reliable D call. Trimming removed 3 bases from V and 10 bases from J, with 11 bases in between. Germline values: CDR1 SEHNR, CDR2 FQNEAQ (reference sequence). CDR3 size: 12 residues. CDR3 nucleotides: TGTGCCAGCAGCTTGGCCGCGGAGTCGCAGTATTTT. Protein product: CASSLAAESQYF.

The chain employs TRBV2 and TRBJ1-1; D is ambiguous. Trimming removed 2 bases from V and 7 bases from J, with 11 bases in between. There are 13 residues in the CDR3. Germline CDR1 SNHLY, CDR2 FYNNEI. The chain's CDR3 is CASSEILRDEAFF. For the CDR3, the DNA is TGTGCCAGCAGTGAAATTCTTAGAGATGAAGCTTTCTTT.

The chain employs TRBV12-3 or TRBV12-4 and TRBJ2-5; maybe TRBD2 (5 bases). There are 19 residues in the CDR3. The V end was cut by 0 bases, the J end by 5 bases, with 25 bases between. CDR3 in DNA: TGTGCCAGCAGTTTAGCGCTCGTTGGACTGAGCGGCCCGGGGGAGACCCAGTACTTC. Translation: CASSLALVGLSGPGETQYF.

The J gene is TRBJ2-1, the V gene TRBV4-1; D not certain. The CDR3 length is 13 residues. The V and J ends lost 0 bases and 5 bases respectively, with 5 bases between them. CDR1 MGHRA and CDR2 YSYEKL come from the germline V gene. CDR3 DNA: TGCGCCAGCAGCCAAGAACGCAACAATGAGCAGTTCTTC. Protein: CASSQERNNEQFF.

This clonotype appeared a few times. This rearrangement joins TRBV10-3 to TRBJ1-3; D might be TRBD1 (6 bases). Between the trimmed V and J ends, which lost 8 bases and 0 bases, there was a span of 11 bases. Germline CDR1 ENHRY, CDR2 SYGVKD. The CDR3 is made up of 14 amino acids. The CDR3, as DNA: TGTGCCATCGGACAGCATATCTCTGGAAACACCATATATTTT. Translated, it gives CAIGQHISGNTIYF.

There are many counts of this clonotype. The chain uses TRBV5-1 and TRBJ2-7, with D perhaps matching TRBD2 (6 bases). Trimming took off 0 bases at V and 5 bases at J, with 9 bases between the two ends. From germline, CDR1 is SGHRS and CDR2 YFSETQ. This CDR3 is 13 amino acids long. The CDR3 DNA follows: TGCGCCAGCAGCTTGGGGCCGGGGGACGAGCAGTACTTC. Translated, it gives CASSLGPGDEQYF.

This clonotype appeared a few times. The chain carries TRBV30 and TRBJ2-7, with D tentatively TRBD2 (5 bases). This CDR3 comprises 12 residues. V was shortened by 1 base and J by 3 bases, with 7 bases between the two germline ends. Germline V lookup: CDR1 GTSNPN, CDR2 SVGIG (reference sequence). DNA of the CDR3: TGTGCCTGGAGTGACGGGGACTACGAGCAGTACTTC. Translating gives CAWSDGDYEQYF.

This clonotype has ten or more counts. This chain connects TRBV27 to TRBJ2-5; D may be TRBD2 (6 bases). V lost 6 bases and J lost 4, with 15 bases in between. The germline gives CDR1 MNHEY, CDR2 SMNVEV (reference sequence). CDR3 length: 14 residues. CDR3 in amino acids: CASRSGWGVETQYF. CDR3 DNA: TGTGCCAGCAGATCAGGGTGGGGGGTAGAGACCCAGTACTTC.

CDR3 in amino acids: CASSPTGGGYNSPLHF. CDR3 DNA sequence: TGTGCCAGCAGTCCAACAGGGGGCGGCTATAATTCACCCCTCCACTTT. The chain employs TRBV6-6 and TRBJ1-6; 9 bases fit TRBD1. CDR3 length equals 16 residues. The germline V gene encodes CDR1 MNHNY and CDR2 SVGAGI (reference sequence). Trimming at V came to 5 bases and at J to 3 bases, leaving 5 bases not matched to a gene.

In its sample, this clonotype was seen many times. The genes are TRBV15 and TRBJ2-7; the D is unclear. Germline loops: CDR1 LNHNV, CDR2 YYDKDF (reference sequence). This CDR3 is 13 amino acids long. V was pared by 6 bases and J by 3 bases, with 12 bases between. This CDR3 is CATSDRVYYEQYF. The CDR3 nucleotides read TGTGCCACCAGTGACCGGGTTTACTACGAGCAGTACTTC.

The gene calls are TRBV5-6 and TRBJ1-6, with 7 bases that match TRBD1. The CDR3 contains 14 residues. Per the germline V gene, CDR1 is SGHDT and CDR2 is YYEEEE. V shed 3 bases and J 9 bases; nucleotides not matched to a gene: 6. CDR3 protein: CASSSEGASSPLHF. CDR3 nucleotide sequence: TGTGCCAGCAGCTCAGAGGGGGCGAGTTCACCCCTCCACTTT.

V gene TRBV7-9 combines with J gene TRBJ2-1; 8 bases line up with TRBD2. The germline V gene encodes CDR1 SEHNR and CDR2 FQNEAQ (reference sequence). Trimming cost V 4 bases and J 9 bases; bases outside gene matches: 11. CDR3 length: 15 residues. Here the CDR3 reads CASSSRGGLVTEQFF. CDR3 coding DNA: TGTGCCAGCAGCTCCCGCGGGGGACTAGTAACTGAGCAGTTCTTC.

The sample holds many counts of this clonotype. The rearrangement links TRBV27 to TRBJ2-7, with 11 nucleotides matching TRBD2. The CDR3 extends over 14 amino acids. Looked up from germline, CDR1 is MNHEY and CDR2 is SMNVEV (reference sequence). The trim removed 5 bases at V and 2 bases at J, leaving 2 bases unmatched. CDR3 sequence (DNA): TGTGCCAGCAGTCTAGCGGGGGGACCCTACGAGCAGTACTTC. This translates into CASSLAGGPYEQYF.

CDR3 sequence: CASSQTESMNTEAFF. CDR3 DNA: TGTGCCAGCAGCCAAACGGAGAGCATGAACACTGAAGCTTTCTTT. The J gene is TRBJ1-1, the V gene TRBV4-2; the D is unclear. CDR3 length equals 15 residues. The V gene lost 2 bases and the J gene lost 0 bases, with 10 bases spanning the gap. CDR1 is LGHNA, CDR2 YNFKEQ, per germline.